This TCR beta chain stems from a study of CXCR3-negative and CXCR3-positive naive CD8 T cells. Germline V gene data show CDR1 as SGDLS and CDR2 as YYNGEE. This CDR3 has 13 residues. As to this clonotype: What it recognizes is unknown.

UMI-labeled 5' RACE TRB cDNA libraries were prepared from the cells. With the 5' RACE reads reprocessed, TCRdb shows one record per CDR3 protein and no DNA. Recorded for this sample: about 130,000 distinct CDR3 sequences. Study-wide points: Memory CD8+ cells had much lower diversity, and both naive subsets had comparably high diversity.

CD45RO-CCR7+CD27+CD95- cells counted as naive CD8+ T cells. The origin of this receptor is a human donor in good health. Some clones in this sample may be carry-over from other donors' samples. Sequenced sample: naive CXCR3- CD8+ T cells from blood. The subset: CD45RO-CCR7+CD27+CD95- naive CD8+ T cells lacking CXCR3 (TNR3-). The V gene is TRBV9, the J gene TRBJ2-7. The CDR3: CASSNHWVDEQYF.